This TCR beta chain stems from a study of vaccination and CD4 T cells after COVID-19. Points on this clonotype: The antigen remains undetermined.

Treatment meaning: approximately 9-day PBMC culture with coronavirus spike peptide pools or control peptides (ViraFEST assay). With peptide pools, ViraFEST first expanded antigen-specific T cells and afterwards sequenced their TCRs. Each well held a few million PBMCs in IL-2 (about 10 IU/ml) medium with around 9.4 ug/ml peptide pools. With the Oncomine TCR Beta short-read assay, DNA from cultured CD4+ T cells was sequenced. Once CD4+ T cells had been cultured, genomic DNA was extracted from them. Each CDR3 protein gets one entry after TCRdb re-called the PCR reads with MiXCR. The sample contains about 17,000 distinct CDR3 sequences, less than 60% of which appear only once. This TCR was sampled from a human donor who had recovered from COVID-19. The material sequenced was CD4+ T cells from blood, cultured in vitro.

The CDR3 nucleotides are TGCAGCGTTGGGACTAGCGGGAGTTGGGATGAGCAGTTCTTC. Residues: CSVGTSGSWDEQFF. The chain uses TRBV29-1 and TRBJ2-1; TRBD2 aligns across 13 bases. Trimming at V came to 4 bases and at J to 8 bases, leaving 5 bases not matched to a gene. The CDR3 totals 14 residues. In germline, CDR1 is SQVTM, CDR2 ANQGSEA.